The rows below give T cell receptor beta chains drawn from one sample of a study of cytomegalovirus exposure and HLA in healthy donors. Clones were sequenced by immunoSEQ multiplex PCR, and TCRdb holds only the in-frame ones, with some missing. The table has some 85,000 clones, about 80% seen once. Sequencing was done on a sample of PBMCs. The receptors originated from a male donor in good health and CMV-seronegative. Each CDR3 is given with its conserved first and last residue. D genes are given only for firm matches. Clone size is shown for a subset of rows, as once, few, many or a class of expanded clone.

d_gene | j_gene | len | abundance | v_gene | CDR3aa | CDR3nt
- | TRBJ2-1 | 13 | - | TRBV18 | CASSPGLYNEQFF | TGTGCCAGCTCACCGGGACTGTACAATGAGCAGTTCTTC
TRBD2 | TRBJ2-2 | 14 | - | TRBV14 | CASSRREGTGELFF | TGTGCCAGCAGCCGACGGGAGGGGACCGGGGAGCTGTTTTTT
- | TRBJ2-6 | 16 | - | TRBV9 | CASTTDPGWGANVLTF | TGTGCCAGCACCACAGACCCAGGTTGGGGGGCCAACGTCCTGACTTTC
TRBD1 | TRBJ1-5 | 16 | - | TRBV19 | CASSIWTQGANQPQHF | TGTGCCAGTTCTATATGGACACAGGGGGCTAATCAGCCCCAGCATTTT
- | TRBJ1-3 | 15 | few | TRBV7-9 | CASILDSLSGNTIYF | -
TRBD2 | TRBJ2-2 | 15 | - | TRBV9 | CASSVAPLADGELFF | TGTGCCAGCAGCGTAGCTCCGCTAGCGGACGGGGAGCTGTTTTTT
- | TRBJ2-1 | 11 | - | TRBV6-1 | CASLIYNEQFF | TGTGCCAGTTTAATTTACAATGAGCAGTTCTTC
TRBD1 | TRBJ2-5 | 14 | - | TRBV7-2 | CASSRQGVSETQYF | TGTGCCAGCAGCCGACAGGGGGTGTCAGAGACCCAGTACTTC
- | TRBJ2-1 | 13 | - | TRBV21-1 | CASGVGERNEQFF | TGTGCCAGCGGAGTAGGCGAGAGGAATGAGCAGTTCTTC
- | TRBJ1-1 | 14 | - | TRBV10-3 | CAISDAGANGEAFF | TGTGCCATCAGTGATGCAGGGGCGAATGGTGAGGCTTTCTTT
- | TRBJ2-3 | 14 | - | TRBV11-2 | CASSFMRSADTQYF | TGTGCCAGCAGCTTTATGCGGAGCGCAGATACGCAGTATTTT
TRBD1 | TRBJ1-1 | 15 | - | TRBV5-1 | CASSLGTGGETEAFF | TGCGCCAGCAGCTTGGGGACAGGGGGCGAGACTGAAGCTTTCTTT
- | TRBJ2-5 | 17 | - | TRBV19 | CASSIVSSTVFQETQYF | TGTGCCAGTAGTATAGTATCGTCCACAGTATTCCAAGAGACCCAGTACTTC
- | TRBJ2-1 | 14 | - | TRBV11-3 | CASSLSRNWNEQFF | TGTGCCAGCAGCCTTTCGAGAAATTGGAATGAGCAGTTCTTC
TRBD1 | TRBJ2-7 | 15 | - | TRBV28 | CASSLWTEGAYEQYF | TGTGCCAGCAGTCTCTGGACAGAGGGGGCTTACGAGCAGTACTTC
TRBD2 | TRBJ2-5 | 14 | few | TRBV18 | CASSPPGGGETQYF | TGTGCCAGCTCACCACCTGGCGGGGGTGAGACCCAGTACTTC
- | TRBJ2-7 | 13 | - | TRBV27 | CASSLETDYEQYF | TGTGCCAGCAGTTTAGAGACTGACTACGAGCAGTACTTC
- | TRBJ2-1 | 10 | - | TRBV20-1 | CSGSGDEQFF | TGCAGTGGCTCCGGGGATGAGCAGTTCTTC
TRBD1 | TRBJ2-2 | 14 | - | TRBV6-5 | CASSPDRDTGELFF | TGTGCCAGCAGCCCCGACAGGGACACCGGGGAGCTGTTTTTT
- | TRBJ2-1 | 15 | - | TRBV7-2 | CASSLSRGLYNEQFF | TGTGCCAGCAGCTTGTCCCGAGGTTTATACAATGAGCAGTTCTTC
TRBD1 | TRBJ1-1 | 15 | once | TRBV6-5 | CASSKTGLGNTEAFF | TGTGCCAGCAGTAAGACAGGGCTCGGGAACACTGAAGCTTTCTTT
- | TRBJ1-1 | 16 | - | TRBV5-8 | CASSFEQGEHNTEAFF | TGTGCCAGCAGCTTCGAACAGGGAGAGCACAACACTGAAGCTTTCTTT
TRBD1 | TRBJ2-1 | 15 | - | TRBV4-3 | CASSPPGQGRNEQFF | TGCGCCAGCAGCCCCCCGGGACAGGGACGCAATGAGCAGTTCTTC